A selection of T cell receptor beta chains follows, all from one sample in a study of CD8 T cells in ankylosing spondylitis. TCRdb analysed the 5' RACE reads with MiXCR anew, one entry per CDR3 protein. Among a few hundred thousand distinct CDR3 sequences listed, more than 15% were seen once. The source material was blood, either unsorted or a sorted T cell fraction (not recorded which). These receptors all come from a male donor with ankylosing spondylitis. Both conserved end residues are part of each CDR3. A D gene is named only where the DNA matches it firmly. Clone size is stated in some rows and not others, as once, few, many or a class when expanded.

length: 15
size: few
V: TRBV20-1
D: .
J: TRBJ1-3
CDR3: CSARQGTSSGNTIYF
DNA: TGCAGTGCTAGGCAGGGGACTTCCTCTGGAAACACCATATATTTT

length: 16
size: .
V: TRBV4-2
D: .
J: TRBJ1-6
CDR3: CASRAEIYSYNSPLHF
DNA: TGTGCCAGCAGGGCGGAGATCTACTCCTATAATTCACCCCTCCACTTT

length: 13
size: .
V: TRBV7-2
D: TRBD1
J: TRBJ2-7
CDR3: CASLGTENYEQYF
DNA: TGTGCCAGCCTTGGGACAGAAAACTACGAGCAGTACTTC

length: 16
size: few
V: TRBV7-6
D: .
J: TRBJ2-3
CDR3: CASSRNPGTSTDTQYF
DNA: TGTGCCAGCAGCCGCAATCCCGGGACTAGCACAGATACGCAGTATTTT

length: 14
size: .
V: TRBV20-1
D: .
J: TRBJ2-1
CDR3: CSAPSVGRRNEQFF
DNA: TGCAGTGCTCCTAGCGTCGGGCGGCGTAATGAGCAGTTCTTC

length: 17
size: few
V: TRBV20-1
D: TRBD2
J: TRBJ2-1
CDR3: CSASGPRTGGSYNEQFF
DNA: TGCAGTGCTAGTGGACCCAGAACGGGGGGCTCCTACAATGAGCAGTTCTTC

length: 16
size: many
V: TRBV12-3/TRBV12-4
D: TRBD1
J: TRBJ2-1
CDR3: CASSTSRQGSYNEQFF
DNA: TGTGCCAGCAGTACCTCCCGACAGGGATCCTACAATGAGCAGTTCTTC

length: 17
size: few
V: TRBV6-5
D: TRBD2
J: TRBJ2-3
CDR3: CASSYSREGWGTDTQYF
DNA: TGTGCCAGCAGTTACTCGAGGGAGGGTTGGGGCACAGATACGCAGTATTTT

length: 15
size: once
V: TRBV14
D: .
J: TRBJ2-5
CDR3: CASSPRVGERETQYF
DNA: TGTGCCAGCAGCCCCCGTGTGGGGGAGCGAGAGACCCAGTACTTC

length: 15
size: .
V: TRBV19
D: .
J: TRBJ2-3
CDR3: CASSAGPGTTDTQYF
DNA: TGTGCCAGTAGCGCCGGTCCGGGGACCACAGATACGCAGTATTTT

length: 13
size: many
V: TRBV12-3/TRBV12-4
D: TRBD1
J: TRBJ2-5
CDR3: CASSLQGQETQYF
DNA: TGTGCCAGCAGCTTACAGGGGCAAGAGACCCAGTACTTC

length: 13
size: few
V: TRBV20-1
D: .
J: TRBJ2-1
CDR3: CSARAPGANEQFF
DNA: TGCAGTGCTAGAGCCCCTGGGGCGAATGAGCAGTTCTTC

length: 13
size: few
V: TRBV24-1
D: .
J: TRBJ2-1
CDR3: CATSDPSPDEQFF
DNA: TGTGCCACCAGTGATCCATCCCCGGATGAGCAGTTCTTC

length: 15
size: few
V: TRBV18
D: TRBD1
J: TRBJ2-1
CDR3: CASSTPGQHYNEQFF
DNA: TGTGCCAGCTCAACACCGGGACAGCACTACAATGAGCAGTTCTTC

length: 13
size: few
V: TRBV20-1
D: .
J: TRBJ1-3
CDR3: CSARVRPGNTIYF
DNA: TGCAGTGCTAGGGTCCGGCCTGGAAACACCATATATTTT

length: 14
size: .
V: TRBV12-3/TRBV12-4
D: TRBD1
J: TRBJ2-1
CDR3: CASSLNRGSYEQFF
DNA: TGTGCCAGCAGTTTGAACAGGGGGAGCTATGAGCAGTTCTTC

length: 12
size: many
V: TRBV5-1
D: .
J: TRBJ2-3
CDR3: CASGDLTDTQYF
DNA: TGCGCCAGCGGGGACCTCACAGATACGCAGTATTTT

length: 15
size: .
V: TRBV14
D: .
J: TRBJ2-3
CDR3: CASSRTNPVADTQYF
DNA: TGTGCCAGCAGCCGGACGAACCCGGTGGCAGATACGCAGTATTTT

length: 15
size: .
V: TRBV9
D: .
J: TRBJ2-2
CDR3: CASSPTGFHTGELFF
DNA: TGTGCCAGCAGCCCCACAGGGTTTCACACCGGGGAGCTGTTTTTT

length: 12
size: many
V: TRBV2
D: .
J: TRBJ2-7
CDR3: CASRQATYEQYF
DNA: TGTGCCAGCAGACAGGCAACCTACGAGCAGTACTTC

length: 15
size: few
V: TRBV5-5
D: .
J: TRBJ2-1
CDR3: CASSLSWTEYNEQFF
DNA: TGTGCCAGCAGCTTGTCGTGGACAGAATACAATGAGCAGTTCTTC

length: 15
size: few
V: TRBV5-1
D: TRBD1
J: TRBJ1-1
CDR3: CASSLATGGGTEAFF
DNA: TGCGCCAGCAGCTTGGCTACAGGGGGAGGCACTGAAGCTTTCTTT

length: 13
size: .
V: TRBV7-3
D: TRBD1
J: TRBJ1-2
CDR3: CASSVDRGGGYTF
DNA: TGTGCCAGCAGCGTAGACAGGGGAGGGGGCTACACCTTC

length: 13
size: few
V: TRBV19
D: .
J: TRBJ2-7
CDR3: CASAGGFSYEQYF
DNA: TGTGCCAGTGCAGGGGGGTTCTCCTACGAGCAGTACTTC

length: 15
size: .
V: TRBV12-3/TRBV12-4
D: TRBD1
J: TRBJ2-7
CDR3: CASRREGQGSYEQYF
DNA: TGTGCCAGCAGGCGAGAGGGACAGGGCTCCTACGAGCAGTACTTC

length: 12
size: .
V: TRBV11-2
D: .
J: TRBJ1-2
CDR3: CASSLDLAGGTF
DNA: TGTGCCAGCAGCTTAGATCTCGCGGGGGGCACCTTC

length: 15
size: few
V: TRBV3-1
D: .
J: TRBJ2-4
CDR3: CASSHSPLAKNIQYF
DNA: TGTGCCAGCAGCCACAGTCCTCTAGCCAAAAACATTCAGTACTTC

length: 17
size: .
V: TRBV5-1
D: TRBD2
J: TRBJ2-3
CDR3: CASSFGLAGWGTDTQYF
DNA: TGCGCCAGCAGCTTCGGACTAGCGGGATGGGGCACAGATACGCAGTATTTT

length: 16
size: few
V: TRBV28
D: .
J: TRBJ2-2
CDR3: CASRSLQRLNTGELFF
DNA: TGTGCCAGCAGATCCCTACAGAGGCTCAACACCGGGGAGCTGTTTTTT

length: 15
size: .
V: TRBV2
D: .
J: TRBJ2-6
CDR3: CASGTPTTGANVLTF
DNA: TGTGCCAGCGGGACTCCCACCACTGGGGCCAACGTCCTGACTTTC

length: 14
size: .
V: TRBV2
D: .
J: TRBJ2-5
CDR3: CASVRNFGQETQYF
DNA: TGTGCCAGCGTCCGAAATTTCGGCCAAGAGACCCAGTACTTC

length: 14
size: .
V: TRBV7-9
D: .
J: TRBJ2-6
CDR3: CASPPRTGANVLTF
DNA: TGTGCCAGCCCCCCCCGTACGGGGGCCAACGTCCTGACTTTC

length: 14
size: few
V: TRBV20-1
D: .
J: TRBJ1-5
CDR3: CSARAQLINQPQHF
DNA: TGCAGTGCTAGGGCTCAGTTGATTAATCAGCCCCAGCATTTT

length: 16
size: .
V: TRBV9
D: TRBD1
J: TRBJ2-1
CDR3: CASSPRTGVRYNEQFF
DNA: TGTGCCAGCAGCCCAAGGACAGGAGTCCGCTACAATGAGCAGTTCTTC

length: 15
size: .
V: TRBV7-8
D: TRBD1
J: TRBJ2-1
CDR3: CASSRRQGSYNEQFF
DNA: TGTGCCAGCAGCAGGCGACAGGGATCCTACAATGAGCAGTTCTTC

length: 15
size: few
V: TRBV12-3/TRBV12-4
D: TRBD2
J: TRBJ2-3
CDR3: CASSLTGGSPDTQYF
DNA: TGTGCCAGCAGTCTCACGGGAGGGTCCCCAGATACGCAGTATTTT

length: 17
size: few
V: TRBV4-1
D: .
J: TRBJ2-1
CDR3: CASSQLASGGSYNEQFF
DNA: TGCGCCAGCAGCCAATTGGCGAGCGGTGGCTCCTACAATGAGCAGTTCTTC

length: 12
size: few
V: TRBV20-1
D: .
J: TRBJ2-7
CDR3: CSGGREVYEQYF
DNA: TGCAGTGGGGGCAGGGAGGTCTACGAGCAGTACTTC

length: 14
size: many
V: TRBV24-1
D: .
J: TRBJ2-3
CDR3: CATSDAGSTDTQYF
DNA: TGTGCCACCAGTGATGCCGGGTCCACAGATACGCAGTATTTT

length: 14
size: .
V: TRBV12-3/TRBV12-4
D: TRBD1
J: TRBJ2-7
CDR3: CASSLQQGVGEQYF
DNA: TGTGCCAGCAGTTTGCAACAGGGGGTGGGGGAGCAGTACTTC

length: 14
size: many
V: TRBV5-1
D: TRBD1
J: TRBJ1-5
CDR3: CASSSSGGDQPQHF
DNA: TGCGCCAGCAGCTCATCAGGGGGCGATCAGCCCCAGCATTTT

length: 15
size: few
V: TRBV15
D: .
J: TRBJ2-7
CDR3: CATSREGLHTYEQYF
DNA: TGTGCCACCAGCAGAGAGGGTTTACACACCTACGAGCAGTACTTC

length: 14
size: .
V: TRBV20-1
D: TRBD1
J: TRBJ2-3
CDR3: CSARRQGAADTQYF
DNA: TGCAGTGCTAGGCGACAGGGGGCGGCAGATACGCAGTATTTT

length: 14
size: .
V: TRBV28
D: .
J: TRBJ2-5
CDR3: CATTPGGYQETQYF
DNA: TGTGCCACAACCCCTGGGGGGTACCAAGAGACCCAGTACTTC

length: 16
size: .
V: TRBV5-1
D: .
J: TRBJ1-1
CDR3: CASSHQGSSMNTEAFF
DNA: TGCGCCAGCAGCCACCAGGGATCCTCTATGAACACTGAAGCTTTCTTT

length: 15
size: .
V: TRBV3-1
D: TRBD2
J: TRBJ2-5
CDR3: CASSHSGGVRKTQYF
DNA: TGTGCCAGCAGTCATAGCGGGGGGGTCCGGAAGACCCAGTACTTC

length: 14
size: many
V: TRBV27
D: .
J: TRBJ1-1
CDR3: CASSLNPMDTEAFF
DNA: TGTGCCAGCAGTCTTAACCCCATGGACACTGAAGCTTTCTTT

length: 16
size: .
V: TRBV27
D: .
J: TRBJ1-2
CDR3: CASRGSTLGSNYGYTF
DNA: TGTGCCAGCAGGGGATCCACTTTGGGTTCTAACTATGGCTACACCTTC

length: 15
size: .
V: TRBV20-1
D: .
J: TRBJ2-1
CDR3: CSARDIGRAFNEQFF
DNA: TGCAGTGCTAGAGATATAGGGCGGGCCTTCAATGAGCAGTTCTTC

length: 15
size: .
V: TRBV20-1
D: .
J: TRBJ1-6
CDR3: CSAREGGVLNSPLHF
DNA: TGCAGTGCTAGAGAAGGTGGCGTACTTAATTCACCCCTCCACTTT

length: 18
size: few
V: TRBV24-1
D: .
J: TRBJ1-6
CDR3: CATSVSFKFSSYNSPLHF
DNA: TGTGCCACCAGTGTCTCCTTCAAATTCAGCTCCTATAATTCACCCCTCCACTTT